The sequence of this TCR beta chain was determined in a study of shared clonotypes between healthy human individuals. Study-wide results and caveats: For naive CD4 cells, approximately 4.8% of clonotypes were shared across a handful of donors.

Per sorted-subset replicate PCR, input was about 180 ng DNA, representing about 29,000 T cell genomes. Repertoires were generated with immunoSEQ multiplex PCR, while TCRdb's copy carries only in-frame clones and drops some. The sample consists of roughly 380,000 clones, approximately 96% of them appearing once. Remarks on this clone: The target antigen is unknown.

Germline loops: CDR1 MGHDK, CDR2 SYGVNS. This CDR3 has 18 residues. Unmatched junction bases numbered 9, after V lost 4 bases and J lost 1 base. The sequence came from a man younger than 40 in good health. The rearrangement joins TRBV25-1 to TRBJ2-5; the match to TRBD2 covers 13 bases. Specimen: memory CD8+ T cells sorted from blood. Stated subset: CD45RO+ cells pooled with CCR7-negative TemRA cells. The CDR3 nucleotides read TGTGCCAGCAGTGCTGGAGGACTAGCGGGAGAGGGCCAAGAGACCCAGTACTTC. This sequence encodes CASSAGGLAGEGQETQYF.